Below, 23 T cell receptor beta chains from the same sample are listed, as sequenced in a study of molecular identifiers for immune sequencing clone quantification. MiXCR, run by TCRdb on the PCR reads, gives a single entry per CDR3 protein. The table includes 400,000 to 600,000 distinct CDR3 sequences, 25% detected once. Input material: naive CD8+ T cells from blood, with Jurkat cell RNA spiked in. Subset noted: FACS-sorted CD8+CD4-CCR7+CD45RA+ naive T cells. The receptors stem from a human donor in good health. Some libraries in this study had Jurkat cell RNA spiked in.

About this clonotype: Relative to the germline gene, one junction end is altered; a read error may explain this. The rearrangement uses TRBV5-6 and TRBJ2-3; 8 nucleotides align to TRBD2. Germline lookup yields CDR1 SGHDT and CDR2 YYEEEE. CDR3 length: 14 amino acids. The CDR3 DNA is TGTGCCAGCAGCGGCCTAGCGGGCACAGTTACGCAGTATTTT. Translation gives CASSGLAGTVTQYF.

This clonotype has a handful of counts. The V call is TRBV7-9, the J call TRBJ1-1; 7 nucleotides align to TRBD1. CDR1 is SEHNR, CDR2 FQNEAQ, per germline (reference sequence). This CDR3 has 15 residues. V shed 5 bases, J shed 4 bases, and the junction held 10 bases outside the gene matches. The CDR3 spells CASSGGDSPGTEAFF. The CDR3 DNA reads TGTGCCAGCAGCGGCGGGGACAGTCCCGGCACTGAAGCTTTCTTT.

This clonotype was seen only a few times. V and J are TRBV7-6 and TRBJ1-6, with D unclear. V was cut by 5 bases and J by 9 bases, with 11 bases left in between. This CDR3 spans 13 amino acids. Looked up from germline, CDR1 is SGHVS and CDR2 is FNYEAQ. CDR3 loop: CASSPAARSPLHF. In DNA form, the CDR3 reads TGTGCCAGCAGCCCGGCGGCTCGTTCACCCCTCCACTTT.

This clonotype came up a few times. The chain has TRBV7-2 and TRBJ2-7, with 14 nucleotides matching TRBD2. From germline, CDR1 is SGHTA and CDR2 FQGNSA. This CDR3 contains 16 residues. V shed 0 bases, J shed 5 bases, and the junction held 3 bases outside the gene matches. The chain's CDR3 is CASSLAGLAGVDEQYF. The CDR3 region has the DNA TGTGCCAGCAGCTTAGCGGGACTAGCGGGAGTTGACGAGCAGTACTTC.

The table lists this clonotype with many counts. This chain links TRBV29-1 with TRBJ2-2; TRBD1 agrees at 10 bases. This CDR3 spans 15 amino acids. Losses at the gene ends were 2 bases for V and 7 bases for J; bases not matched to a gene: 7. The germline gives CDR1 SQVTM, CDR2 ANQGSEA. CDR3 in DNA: TGCAGCGTTGAATTGGGGACAGGGGTTCTCGGGGAGCTGTTTTTT. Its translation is CSVELGTGVLGELFF.

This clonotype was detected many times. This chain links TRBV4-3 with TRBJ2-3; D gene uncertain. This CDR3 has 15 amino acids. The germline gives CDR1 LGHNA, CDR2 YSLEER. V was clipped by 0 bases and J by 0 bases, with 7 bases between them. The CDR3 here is CASSQDQLSTDTQYF. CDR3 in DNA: TGCGCCAGCAGCCAAGACCAGCTAAGCACAGATACGCAGTATTTT.

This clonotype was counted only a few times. CDR3 nucleotide sequence: TGTGCCAGCAGCCCAAGTGGGGGGGGGTTAAATGAGCAGTTCTTC. Translated: CASSPSGGGLNEQFF. The chain uses TRBV9 and TRBJ2-1; 7 bases agree with TRBD2. The V segment lost 4 bases and the J segment 7 bases; nucleotides outside the gene matches: 11. This CDR3 region has 15 residues. CDR1 and CDR2 from the germline V gene are SGDLS and YYNGEE.

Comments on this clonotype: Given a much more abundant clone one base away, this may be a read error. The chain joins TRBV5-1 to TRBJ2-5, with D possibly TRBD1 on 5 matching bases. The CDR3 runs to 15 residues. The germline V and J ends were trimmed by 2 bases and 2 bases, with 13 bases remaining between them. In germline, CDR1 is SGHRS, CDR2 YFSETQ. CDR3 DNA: TGCGCCAGCAGCTTAGGGGCCGCGTCTCAAGAGACCCAGTACTTC. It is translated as CASSLGAASQETQYF.

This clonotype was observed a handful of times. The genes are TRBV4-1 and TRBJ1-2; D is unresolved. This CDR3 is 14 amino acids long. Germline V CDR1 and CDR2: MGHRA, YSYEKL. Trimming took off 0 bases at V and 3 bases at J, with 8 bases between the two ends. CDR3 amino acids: CASSQEVEYYGYTF. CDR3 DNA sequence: TGCGCCAGCAGCCAAGAAGTAGAGTACTATGGCTACACCTTC.

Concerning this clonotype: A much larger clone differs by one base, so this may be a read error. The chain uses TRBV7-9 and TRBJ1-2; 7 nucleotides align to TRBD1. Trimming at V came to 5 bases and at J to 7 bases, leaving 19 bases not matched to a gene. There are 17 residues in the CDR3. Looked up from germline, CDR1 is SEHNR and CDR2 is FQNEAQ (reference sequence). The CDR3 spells CASSQPPTGARSCGYTF. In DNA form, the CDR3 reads TGTGCCAGCAGCCAACCACCAACAGGGGCCCGAAGCTGTGGCTACACCTTC.

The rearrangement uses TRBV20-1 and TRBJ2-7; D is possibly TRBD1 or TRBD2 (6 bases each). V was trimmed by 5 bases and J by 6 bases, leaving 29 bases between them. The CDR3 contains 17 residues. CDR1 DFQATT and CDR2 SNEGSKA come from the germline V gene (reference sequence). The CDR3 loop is CSAFQQRRVQGKGEQYF. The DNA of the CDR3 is TGCAGTGCTTTCCAACAGAGGAGGGTACAGGGAAAGGGCGAGCAGTACTTC.

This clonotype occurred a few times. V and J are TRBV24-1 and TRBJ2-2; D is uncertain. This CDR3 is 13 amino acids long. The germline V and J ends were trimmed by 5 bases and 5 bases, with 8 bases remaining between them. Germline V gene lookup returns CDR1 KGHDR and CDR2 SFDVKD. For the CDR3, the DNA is TGTGCCACCAGTGTTTTTGGTACCGGGGAGCTGTTTTTT. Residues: CATSVFGTGELFF.

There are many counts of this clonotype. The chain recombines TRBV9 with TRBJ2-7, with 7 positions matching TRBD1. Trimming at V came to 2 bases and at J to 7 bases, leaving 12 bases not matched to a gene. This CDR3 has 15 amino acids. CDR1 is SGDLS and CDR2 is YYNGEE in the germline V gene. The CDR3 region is CASSVLQGFAVEQYF. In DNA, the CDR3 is TGTGCCAGCAGCGTTTTACAGGGGTTCGCGGTGGAGCAGTACTTC.

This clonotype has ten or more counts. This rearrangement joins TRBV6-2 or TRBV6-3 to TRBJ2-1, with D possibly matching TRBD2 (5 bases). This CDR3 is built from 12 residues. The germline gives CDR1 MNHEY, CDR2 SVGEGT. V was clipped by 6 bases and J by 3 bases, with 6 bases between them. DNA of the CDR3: TGTGCCAGCAGAACTAGCTACAATGAGCAGTTCTTC. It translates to CASRTSYNEQFF.

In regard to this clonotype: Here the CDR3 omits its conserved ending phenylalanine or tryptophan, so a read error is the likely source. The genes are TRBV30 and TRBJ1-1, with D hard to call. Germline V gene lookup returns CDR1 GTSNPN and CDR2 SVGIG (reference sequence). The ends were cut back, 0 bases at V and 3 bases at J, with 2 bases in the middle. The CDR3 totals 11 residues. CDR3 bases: TGTGCCTGGAGTGTCCACACTGAAGCTTTCTCT. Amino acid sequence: CAWSVHTEAFS.

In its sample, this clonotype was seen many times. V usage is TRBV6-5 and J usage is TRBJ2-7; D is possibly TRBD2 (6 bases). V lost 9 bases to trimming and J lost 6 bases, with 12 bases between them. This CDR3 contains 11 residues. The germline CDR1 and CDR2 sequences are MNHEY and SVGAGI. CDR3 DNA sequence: TGTGCCAGTACAAGCGGGCTCGAGCAGTACTTC. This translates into CASTSGLEQYF.

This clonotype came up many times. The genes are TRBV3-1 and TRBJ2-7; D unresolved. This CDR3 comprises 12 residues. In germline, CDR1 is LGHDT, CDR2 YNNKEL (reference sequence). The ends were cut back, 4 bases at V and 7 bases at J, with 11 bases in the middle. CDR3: CASSLRLGEQYF. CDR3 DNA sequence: TGTGCCAGCAGCCTGAGATTGGGAGAGCAGTACTTC.

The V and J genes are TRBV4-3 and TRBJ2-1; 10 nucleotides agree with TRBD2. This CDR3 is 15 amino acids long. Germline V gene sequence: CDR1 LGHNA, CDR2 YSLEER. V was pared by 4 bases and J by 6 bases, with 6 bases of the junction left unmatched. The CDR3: CASSRETSGSNEQFF. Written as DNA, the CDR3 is TGCGCCAGCAGCCGAGAGACTAGCGGGTCCAATGAGCAGTTCTTC.

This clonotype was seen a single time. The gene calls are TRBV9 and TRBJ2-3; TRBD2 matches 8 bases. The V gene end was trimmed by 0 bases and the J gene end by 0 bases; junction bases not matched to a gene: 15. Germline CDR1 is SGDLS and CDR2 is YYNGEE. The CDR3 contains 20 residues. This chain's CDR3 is CASSVGSSGSNFWSTDTQYF. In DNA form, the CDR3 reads TGTGCCAGCAGCGTAGGGTCTAGCGGGTCTAATTTCTGGAGCACAGATACGCAGTATTTT. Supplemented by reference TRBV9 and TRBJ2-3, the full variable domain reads DSGVTQTPKHLITATGQRVTLRCSPRSGDLSVYWYQQSLDQGLQFLIQYYNGEERAKGNILERFSAQQFPDLHSELNLSSLELGDSALYFCASSVGSSGSNFWSTDTQYFGPGTRLTVL.

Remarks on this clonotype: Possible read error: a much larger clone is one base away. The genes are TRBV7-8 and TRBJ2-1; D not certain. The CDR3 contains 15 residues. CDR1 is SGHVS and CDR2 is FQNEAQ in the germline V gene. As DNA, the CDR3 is TGTGCCAGCAGCTTAGCGCCCCACCGCTACATTGAGCAGTTCTTC. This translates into CASSLAPHRYIEQFF. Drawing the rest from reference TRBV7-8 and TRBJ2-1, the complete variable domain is GAGVSQSPRYKVAKRGQDVALRCDPISGHVSLFWYQQALGQGPEFLTYFQNEAQLDKSGLPSDRFFAERPEGSVSTLKIQRTQQEDSAVYLCASSLAPHRYIEQFFGPGTRLTVL.

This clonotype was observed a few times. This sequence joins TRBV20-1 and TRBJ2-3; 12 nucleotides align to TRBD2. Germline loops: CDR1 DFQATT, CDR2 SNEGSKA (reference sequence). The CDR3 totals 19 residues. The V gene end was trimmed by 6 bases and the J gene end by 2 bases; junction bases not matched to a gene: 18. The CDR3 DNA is TGCAGTGCCCCCAGTTTGGCACTAGCGGGGGGCCCGACCACAGATACGCAGTATTTT. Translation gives CSAPSLALAGGPTTDTQYF.

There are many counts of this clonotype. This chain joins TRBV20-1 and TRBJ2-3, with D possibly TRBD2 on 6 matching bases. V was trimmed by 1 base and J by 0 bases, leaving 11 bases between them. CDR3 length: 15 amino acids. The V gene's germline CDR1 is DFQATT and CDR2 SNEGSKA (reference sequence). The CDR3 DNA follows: TGCAGTGCTAGAGGGAGGGGACTCAGCACAGATACGCAGTATTTT. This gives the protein CSARGRGLSTDTQYF.

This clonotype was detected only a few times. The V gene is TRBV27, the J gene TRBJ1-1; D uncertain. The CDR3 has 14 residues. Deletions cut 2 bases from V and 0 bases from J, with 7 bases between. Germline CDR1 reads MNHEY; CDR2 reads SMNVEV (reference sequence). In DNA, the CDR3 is TGTGCCAGCAGTTTAAAGCCGGTGAACACTGAAGCTTTCTTT. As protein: CASSLKPVNTEAFF.